This T cell receptor beta chain was identified in a study of siplizumab effects on memory and regulatory T cells. About this clone: Its antigen remains unknown.

Using immunoSEQ multiplex PCR, the repertoire was profiled, and TCRdb retains in-frame clones only, with some absent. The table shows 90,000 to 95,000 clones, with around 97% occurring only once. Findings and limits, study-wide: Treg-derived clones made up an average of roughly 66% of mappable alloreactive CD4+ clones with siplizumab and over 25% in controls. Neither a naive nor a memory phenotype was assignable to roughly 80-96% of proliferating CD4+ or CD8+ clones. Alloreactive sequences whose origin lay in unstimulated CD4+ memory cells were significantly reduced by siplizumab.

Germline V gives CDR1 SGHRS, CDR2 YFSETQ. This CDR3 has 17 residues. Losses at the gene ends were 3 bases for V and 3 bases for J; bases not matched to a gene: 10. The study took a few donor pairs, and their unstimulated naive, memory, effector memory and TEMRA subsets were sequenced. Material for sequencing was naive CD4+ T cells sorted from blood. This sequence joins TRBV5-1 and TRBJ2-2, with 8 nucleotides matching TRBD1. The source is a human donor in good health. The DNA of the CDR3 is TGCGCCAGCAGCTCCCTCGGACAGGGATGGGACACCGGGGAGCTGTTTTTT. Its protein product is CASSSLGQGWDTGELFF.